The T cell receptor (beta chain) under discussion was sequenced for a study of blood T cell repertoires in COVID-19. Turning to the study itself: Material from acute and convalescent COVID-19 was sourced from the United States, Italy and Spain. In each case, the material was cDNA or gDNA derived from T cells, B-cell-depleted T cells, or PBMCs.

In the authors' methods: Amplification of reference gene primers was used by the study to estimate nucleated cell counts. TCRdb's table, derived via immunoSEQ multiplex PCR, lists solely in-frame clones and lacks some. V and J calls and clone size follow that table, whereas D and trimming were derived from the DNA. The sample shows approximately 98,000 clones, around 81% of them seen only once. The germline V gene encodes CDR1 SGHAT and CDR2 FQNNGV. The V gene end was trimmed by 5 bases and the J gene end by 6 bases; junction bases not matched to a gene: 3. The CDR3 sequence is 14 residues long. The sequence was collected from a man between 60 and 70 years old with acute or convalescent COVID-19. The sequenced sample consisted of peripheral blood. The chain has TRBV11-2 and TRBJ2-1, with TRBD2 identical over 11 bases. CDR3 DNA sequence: TGTGCCAGCAGCCTAGCGGGGGGCTTCAATGAGCAGTTCTTC. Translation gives CASSLAGGFNEQFF.